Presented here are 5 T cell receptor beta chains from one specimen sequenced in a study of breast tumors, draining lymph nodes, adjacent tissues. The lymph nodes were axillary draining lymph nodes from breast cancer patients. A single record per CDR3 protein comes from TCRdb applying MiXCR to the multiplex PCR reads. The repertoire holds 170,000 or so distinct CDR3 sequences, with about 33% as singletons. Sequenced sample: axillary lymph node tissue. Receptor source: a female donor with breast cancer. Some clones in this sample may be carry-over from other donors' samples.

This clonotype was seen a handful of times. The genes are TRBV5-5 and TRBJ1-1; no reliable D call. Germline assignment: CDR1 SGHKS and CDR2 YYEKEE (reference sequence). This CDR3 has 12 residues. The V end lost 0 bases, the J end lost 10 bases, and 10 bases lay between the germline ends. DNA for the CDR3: TGTGCCAGCAGCTTGGCCGAGGGAGGAGCTTTCTTT. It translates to CASSLAEGGAFF.

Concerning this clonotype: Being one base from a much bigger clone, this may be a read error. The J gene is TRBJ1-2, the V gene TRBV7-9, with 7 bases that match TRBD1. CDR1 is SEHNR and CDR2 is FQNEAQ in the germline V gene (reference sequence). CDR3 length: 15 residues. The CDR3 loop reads CASSLGAGGHYGYPF. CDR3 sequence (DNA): TGTGCCAGCAGCTTAGGCGCAGGGGGACACTATGGCTACCCCTTC.

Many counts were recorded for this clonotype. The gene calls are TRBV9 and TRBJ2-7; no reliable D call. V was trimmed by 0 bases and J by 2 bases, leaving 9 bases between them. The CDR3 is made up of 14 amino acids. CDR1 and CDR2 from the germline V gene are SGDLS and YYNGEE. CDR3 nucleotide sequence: TGTGCCAGCAGCGTAGGCGGCTCAACCTACGAGCAGTACTTC. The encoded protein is CASSVGGSTYEQYF. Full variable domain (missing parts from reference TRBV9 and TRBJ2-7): DSGVTQTPKHLITATGQRVTLRCSPRSGDLSVYWYQQSLDQGLQFLIQYYNGEERAKGNILERFSAQQFPDLHSELNLSSLELGDSALYFCASSVGGSTYEQYFGPGTRLTVT.

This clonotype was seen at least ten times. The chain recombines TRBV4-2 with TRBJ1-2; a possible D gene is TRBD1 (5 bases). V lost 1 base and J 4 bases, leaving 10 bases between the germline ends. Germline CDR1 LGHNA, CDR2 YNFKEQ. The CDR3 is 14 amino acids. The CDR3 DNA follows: TGTGCCAGCAGCCAAGCCGGGACGGCCTATGGCTACACCTTC. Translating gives CASSQAGTAYGYTF.

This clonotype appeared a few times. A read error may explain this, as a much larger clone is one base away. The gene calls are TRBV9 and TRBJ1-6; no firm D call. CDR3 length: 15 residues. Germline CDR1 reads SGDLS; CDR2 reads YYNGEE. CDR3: CASSVEVALDSPPHF. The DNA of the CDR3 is TGTGCCAGCAGCGTAGAGGTGGCCTTGGATTCACCCCCCCACTTT. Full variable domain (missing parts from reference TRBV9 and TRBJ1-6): DSGVTQTPKHLITATGQRVTLRCSPRSGDLSVYWYQQSLDQGLQFLIQYYNGEERAKGNILERFSAQQFPDLHSELNLSSLELGDSALYFCASSVEVALDSPPHFGNGTRLTVT.